The 29 T cell receptor beta chains below were found in one sample sequenced in a study of Graves' ophthalmopathy and Graves' hyperthyroidism. The sequenced template was RNA, covering the TCR beta CDR3 region. RT-PCR was first run with HTBI primers, then multiplex PCR in a second round. In TCRdb, the multiplex PCR reads were re-called with MiXCR into one record per CDR3 protein. The table includes hundreds of thousands of distinct CDR3 sequences, 35% to 50% detected once. The sequenced sample consisted of peripheral blood. The receptor source for this set is an adult man with Graves' ophthalmopathy.

This clonotype was picked up many times. The chain combines TRBV9 with TRBJ1-6, with a weak D call TRBD1 (5 bases). The CDR3 consists of 17 residues. Germline V gives CDR1 SGDLS, CDR2 YYNGEE. Trimming cost V 4 bases and J 4 bases, with 18 bases left between them. CDR3 sequence: CASSTTAGRWYNSPLHF. As DNA, the CDR3 is TGTGCCAGCAGCACCACCGCGGGGCGGTGGTATAATTCACCCCTCCACTTT.

This clonotype was counted between two and nine times. The chain uses TRBV4-1 and TRBJ2-7; 11 bases match TRBD2. The germline gives CDR1 MGHRA, CDR2 YSYEKL. Losses at the gene ends were 3 bases for V and 0 bases for J; bases not matched to a gene: 10. The CDR3 spans 18 residues. The CDR3 region is CASSQARTSGSHSYEQYF. The CDR3 DNA reads TGCGCCAGCAGCCAGGCACGGACTAGCGGGTCGCACTCCTACGAGCAGTACTTC.

This clonotype was seen repeatedly, ten times or more. V usage is TRBV7-4 and J usage is TRBJ1-1; D gene uncertain. The germline V and J ends were trimmed by 5 bases and 5 bases, with 21 bases remaining between them. CDR1 is SGHVT, CDR2 SQSDAQ, per germline. The CDR3 is 16 amino acids. Written as DNA, the CDR3 is TGTGCCAGCAGCATAAGGACGGCTCGCGTGGGGACTGAAGCTTTCTTT. As protein: CASSIRTARVGTEAFF.

The gene calls are TRBV7-2 and TRBJ2-7; 11 bases agree with TRBD1. The CDR3 is 17 amino acids. Germline V gives CDR1 SGHTA, CDR2 FQGNSA. Trimming cost V 5 bases and J 4 bases; bases outside gene matches: 13. DNA for the CDR3: TGTGCCAGCAGCCCGGGACAGGGGGAGAAATGGGGTTACGAGCAGTACTTC. Its translation is CASSPGQGEKWGYEQYF.

This clonotype was counted many times. The rearrangement uses TRBV2 and TRBJ2-7; 9 bases map to TRBD2. This CDR3 has 14 residues. Germline loops: CDR1 SNHLY, CDR2 FYNNEI. J lost 0 bases, V lost 5 bases, and 2 bases had no gene match. The CDR3 nucleotides are TGTGCCAGCAGTCGGACTAGCGCCTCCTACGAGCAGTACTTC. Its protein product is CASSRTSASYEQYF.

This clonotype was counted ten times or more. The chain carries TRBV9 and TRBJ1-2; weak D call: TRBD1 (6 bases). This CDR3 has 13 residues. Germline CDR1 and CDR2: SGDLS and YYNGEE. V was trimmed by 4 bases and J by 6 bases, leaving 13 bases between them. The DNA for the CDR3 is TGTGCCAGCAGCCCCACAGGGTTGAATGGCTACACCTTC. This codes for CASSPTGLNGYTF. The full variable domain, with the rest looked up from reference TRBV9 and TRBJ1-2, is DSGVTQTPKHLITATGQRVTLRCSPRSGDLSVYWYQQSLDQGLQFLIQYYNGEERAKGNILERFSAQQFPDLHSELNLSSLELGDSALYFCASSPTGLNGYTFGSGTRLTVV.

This clonotype was detected ten times or more. Its ends do not fully match the called genes, so a read error is possible. The chain employs TRBV6-1 and TRBJ1-6, with 8 bases aligning to TRBD1. Germline values: CDR1 MNHNS, CDR2 SASEGT. This CDR3 contains 11 residues. This CDR3 reads CASRGQDSQDF. The CDR3, as DNA: TGTGCCAGCAGGGGACAGGACAGTCAGGACTTT.

The chain combines TRBV29-1 with TRBJ1-2; 9 bases are a match to TRBD1. J lost 7 bases, V lost 2 bases, and 5 bases had no gene match. Germline loops: CDR1 SQVTM, CDR2 ANQGSEA. This CDR3 is 13 amino acids long. The CDR3 DNA follows: TGCAGCGTTGAAATGGGACAGGGCCGTGGCTACACCTTC. Translation gives CSVEMGQGRGYTF.

This clonotype turned up a few times. The rearrangement joins TRBV20-1 to TRBJ2-5, with D possibly being TRBD1 or TRBD2 (6 bases each). V lost 3 bases to trimming and J lost 9 bases, with 14 bases between them. Germline loops: CDR1 DFQATT, CDR2 SNEGSKA (reference sequence). The CDR3 contains 12 residues. The CDR3 region is CSASGGQGPQYF. The CDR3 DNA reads TGCAGTGCTAGTGGGGGGCAAGGGCCCCAGTACTTC.

V is TRBV20-1 and J is TRBJ2-5; 13 bases map to TRBD2. From germline, CDR1 is DFQATT and CDR2 SNEGSKA (reference sequence). This CDR3 has 14 amino acids. The trim removed 6 bases at V and 4 bases at J, leaving 5 bases unmatched. The CDR3 DNA sequence: TGCAGTGCACCAACTAGCGGGGGGGGAGAGACCCAGTACTTC. Translating it yields CSAPTSGGGETQYF.

In this sample, this clonotype turned up many times. The chain combines TRBV19 with TRBJ1-1; the match to TRBD1 covers 8 bases. This CDR3 contains 14 residues. The V gene's germline CDR1 is LNHDA and CDR2 SQIVND (reference sequence). Trimming at V came to 2 bases and at J to 7 bases, leaving 6 bases not matched to a gene. This CDR3 is CASSINRGKVEAFF. The CDR3 DNA reads as TGTGCCAGTAGTATAAACAGGGGGAAGGTTGAAGCTTTCTTT. The whole variable domain, remainder taken from reference TRBV19 and TRBJ1-1, is DGGITQSPKYLFRKEGQNVTLSCEQNLNHDAMYWYRQDPGQGLRLIYYSQIVNDFQKGDIAEGYSVSREKKESFPLTVTSAQKNPTAFYLCASSINRGKVEAFFGQGTRLTVV.

The CDR3 loop reads CASSESRVAGNYEQYF. CDR3 sequence (DNA): TGTGCCAGCAGTGAAAGTAGGGTGGCAGGGAACTACGAGCAGTACTTC. The V call is TRBV6-1, the J call TRBJ2-7; D might be TRBD1 (5 bases). Trimming removed 2 bases at V and 3 bases at J, with 17 bases between. This CDR3 region has 16 residues. Germline loops: CDR1 MNHNS, CDR2 SASEGT.

J is TRBJ2-2 and V is TRBV10-3; 10 positions match TRBD2. CDR3 length: 16 amino acids. Trimming cost V 3 bases and J 3 bases; bases outside gene matches: 4. The germline gives CDR1 ENHRY, CDR2 SYGVKD. The CDR3 region is CAISDVLAGDTGELFF. As DNA, the CDR3 is TGTGCCATCAGTGATGTTCTAGCGGGAGACACCGGGGAGCTGTTTTTT.

This clonotype came up many times. The V and J genes are TRBV14 and TRBJ1-6; D perhaps matches TRBD1 (5 bases). The CDR3 spans 14 residues. V was pared by 0 bases and J by 10 bases, with 10 bases between. CDR1 is SGHDN and CDR2 is FVKESK in the germline V gene. CDR3 in DNA: TGTGCCAGCAGCCAAGAGCTTTGGGACTCACCCCTCCACTTT. It encodes CASSQELWDSPLHF.

V gene TRBV2 combines with J gene TRBJ1-2; the D gene is possibly TRBD1 (6 bases). Germline CDR1 reads SNHLY; CDR2 reads FYNNEI. CDR3 length: 16 amino acids. Trimming removed 6 bases at V and 4 bases at J, with 21 bases between. CDR3 region: CASRGYGGLLGYGYTF. CDR3 in DNA: TGTGCCAGCAGGGGTTATGGGGGCCTCTTAGGCTATGGCTACACCTTC. Complete variable domain (other parts from reference TRBV2 and TRBJ1-2): EPEVTQTPSHQVTQMGQEVILRCVPISNHLYFYWYRQILGQKVEFLVSFYNNEISEKSEIFDDQFSVERPDGSNFTLKIRSTKLEDSAMYFCASRGYGGLLGYGYTFGSGTRLTVV.

The chain combines TRBV7-8 with TRBJ1-2; D is unclear. The germline V gene has CDR1 SGHVS and CDR2 FQNEAQ. V was shortened by 5 bases and J by 6 bases, with 13 bases between the two germline ends. The CDR3 runs to 13 residues. The CDR3 sequence: CASSLCGSNGYTF. Written as DNA, the CDR3 is TGTGCCAGCAGCCTATGTGGAAGCAATGGCTACACCTTC.

This clonotype was recorded at least ten times. The rearrangement links TRBV5-1 to TRBJ2-7; 7 nucleotides agree with TRBD1. Germline V gives CDR1 SGHRS, CDR2 YFSETQ. The CDR3 is made up of 16 amino acids. With 4 bases clipped from V and 1 base from J, the junction kept 11 bases outside the gene matches. The CDR3 reads CASSDLGTEKSYEQYF. The CDR3 DNA follows: TGCGCCAGCAGCGACCTCGGGACAGAAAAGTCCTACGAGCAGTACTTC. Combining the CDR3 with reference TRBV5-1 and TRBJ2-7 gives the whole variable domain KAGVTQTPRYLIKTRGQQVTLSCSPISGHRSVSWYQQTPGQGLQFLFEYFSETQRNKGNFPGRFSGRQFSNSRSEMNVSTLELGDSALYLCASSDLGTEKSYEQYFGPGTRLTVT.

V usage is TRBV10-3 and J usage is TRBJ2-7; 9 bases map to TRBD2. Germline V gene data show CDR1 as ENHRY and CDR2 as SYGVKD. The length of the CDR3 is 13 residues. The trim removed 9 bases at V and 7 bases at J, leaving 10 bases unmatched. The CDR3: CAISGGPYNEQYF. The DNA of the CDR3 is TGTGCCATTAGCGGGGGCCCGTACAATGAGCAGTACTTC.

Many counts were recorded for this clonotype. The rearrangement joins TRBV2 to TRBJ2-5; TRBD1 aligns across 7 bases. Germline loops: CDR1 SNHLY, CDR2 FYNNEI. This CDR3 is 15 amino acids long. The V gene end was trimmed by 6 bases and the J gene end by 5 bases; junction bases not matched to a gene: 12. CDR3 nucleotides: TGTGCCAGCAGGTTACCGACAGGGTTCCTGGAGACCCAGTACTTC. The encoded protein is CASRLPTGFLETQYF.

This clonotype came up many times. This chain links TRBV2 with TRBJ2-5; possibly TRBD2 for D (5 bases). Germline CDR1 SNHLY, CDR2 FYNNEI. The CDR3 loop spans 15 amino acids. V was cut by 3 bases and J by 1 base, with 12 bases left in between. The CDR3 coding sequence is TGTGCCAGCAGTGAGGGAGTGGAATCCCAAGAGACCCAGTACTTC. Amino acids: CASSEGVESQETQYF.

The sample holds many counts of this clonotype. The rearrangement links TRBV7-2 to TRBJ1-5; D is undetermined. Germline assignment: CDR1 SGHTA and CDR2 FQGNSA. Trimming took off 2 bases at V and 0 bases at J, with 11 bases between the two ends. This CDR3 has 16 residues. The CDR3 nucleotides read TGTGCCAGCAGCTTAAAGGCCCGTGGTAGCAATCAGCCCCAGCATTTT. Translating it yields CASSLKARGSNQPQHF.

As to this clonotype: As the CDR3 is not closed by the conserved phenylalanine or tryptophan, this likely results from a read error. The chain uses TRBV10-3 and TRBJ2-7; no reliable D call. Trimming took 8 bases from V and 3 from J, leaving 11 bases between them. The V gene's germline CDR1 is ENHRY and CDR2 SYGVKD. This CDR3 comprises 12 residues. CDR3 coding DNA: TGTGCCATCGGTGGTCAAGACTACGAGCAGTACTCC. Translating gives CAIGGQDYEQYS.

This clonotype occurred a few times. J is TRBJ2-2 and V is TRBV4-1, with D hard to call. V lost 0 bases and J 4 bases, leaving 6 bases between the germline ends. CDR1 MGHRA and CDR2 YSYEKL come from the germline V gene. The CDR3 runs 14 residues. Here the CDR3 DNA reads TGCGCCAGCAGCCAAGATTCAATCACCGGGGAGCTGTTTTTT. This translates into CASSQDSITGELFF.

This clonotype came up many times. The chain combines TRBV20-1 with TRBJ2-7; a weak D match, TRBD1 (6 bases). The V end lost 4 bases, the J end lost 3 bases, and 16 bases lay between the germline ends. The CDR3 is made up of 14 amino acids. Germline lookup yields CDR1 DFQATT and CDR2 SNEGSKA (reference sequence). The CDR3 DNA sequence: TGCAGTGCTAAAGCTACAGGGAATCTCTACGAGCAGTACTTC. Protein product: CSAKATGNLYEQYF.

This clonotype was seen a handful of times. The chain joins TRBV7-9 to TRBJ2-5, with D perhaps matching TRBD2 (6 bases). Per germline, CDR1 SEHNR and CDR2 FQNEAQ (reference sequence). The ends were cut back, 3 bases at V and 4 bases at J, with 21 bases in the middle. The length of the CDR3 is 17 residues. The CDR3: CASSFYRDSRRGETQYF. CDR3 nucleotide sequence: TGTGCCAGCAGCTTCTACCGGGACTCACGACGGGGAGAGACCCAGTACTTC.

This clonotype came up a few times. The chain couples TRBV11-2 to TRBJ1-5; the match to TRBD1 covers 9 bases. Germline CDR1 SGHAT, CDR2 FQNNGV. CDR3 length: 14 amino acids. The ends lost 5 bases at V and 5 bases at J; junction bases unmatched: 4. The CDR3 loop reads CASSADRGDQPQHF. In DNA form, the CDR3 reads TGTGCCAGCAGCGCCGACAGGGGGGATCAGCCCCAGCATTTT.

About this clonotype itself: Lacking the conserved final phenylalanine or tryptophan, this CDR3 likely reflects a read error. The chain links TRBV12-3 or TRBV12-4 to TRBJ2-7, with TRBD2 matching over 11 bases. The trim removed 6 bases at V and 4 bases at J, leaving 5 bases unmatched. The CDR3 runs to 14 residues. The CDR3 DNA follows: TGTGCCAGCAGAGTAGCGGGAGGGGCGTACGAGCAGTACCTC. The encoded protein is CASRVAGGAYEQYL.

On this clonotype itself: A junction end diverges from the germline sequence, so it may reflect a read error. The chain joins TRBV10-3 to TRBJ1-5; D uncertain. Per the germline V gene, CDR1 is ENHRY and CDR2 is SYGVKD. CDR3 size: 12 residues. In DNA, the CDR3 is TGTGCCAGCAGTTTAATGGGTCAGCCCCAGCATTTT. Protein sequence: CASSLMGQPQHF.

This clonotype was detected a few times. The chain employs TRBV6-5 and TRBJ1-1; maybe TRBD1 (6 bases). Germline CDR1 MNHEY, CDR2 SVGAGI. The CDR3 sequence is 13 residues long. Trimming took 8 bases from V and 6 from J, leaving 16 bases between them. In DNA, the CDR3 is TGTGCCAGCCTCTCCCAGGGGCTATCTGAAGCTTTCTTT. Residues: CASLSQGLSEAFF.